The clone carrying this T cell receptor beta chain was seen just once. The record originates from a study of cytomegalovirus exposure and HLA in healthy donors. PCR was performed using 60 Vbeta and 13 Jbeta primers. Generated by immunoSEQ multiplex PCR, the TCRdb table keeps only in-frame clones and is missing some. The sample consists of some 170,000 clones, approximately 78% of them appearing once. The V gene's germline CDR1 is MDHEN and CDR2 SYDVKM. CDR3 size: 11 residues. Losses at the gene ends were 11 bases for V and 6 bases for J; bases not matched to a gene: 3. This clonotype originated in a girl aged 2-10 years in good health and CMV-seropositive. The sequencing sample was made of PBMCs. The chain is built from TRBV28 and TRBJ1-5, with 8 bases matching TRBD1. The CDR3 loop is CAAGGIQPQHF. In nucleotides, the CDR3 is TGTGCCGCAGGGGGCATTCAGCCCCAGCATTTT. The full variable domain, rest sourced from reference TRBV28 and TRBJ1-5, is DVKVTQSSRYLVKRTGEKVFLECVQDMDHENMFWYRQDPGLGLRLIYFSYDVKMKEKGDIPEGYSVSREKKERFSLILESASTNQTSMYLCAAGGIQPQHFGDGTRLSIL.